This T cell receptor beta chain is from a study of T cell responses to AZD1222 COVID-19 vaccine. Study-level results: Clonal diversity was possibly underestimated, and white British individuals and females predominated among donors. Spike-specific TCR breadth rose after two AZD1222 doses, and depth rose as well.

Only in-frame clones appear in the TCRdb table, and some are missing; sequencing was by immunoSEQ multiplex PCR. The sample consists of about 130,000 clones, about nine tenths of them appearing once. For this clone: Its specificity is unknown.

Trimming took off 0 bases at V and 4 bases at J, with 17 bases between the two ends. The CDR3 covers 17 residues. In germline, CDR1 is LNHNV, CDR2 YYDKDF (reference sequence). The rearrangement uses TRBV15 and TRBJ2-3; no firm D call. The sequence came from an adult in good health. The material was peripheral blood, obtained on day 0 of AZD1222 vaccination. CDR3 sequence: CATSRDLAVSPADTQYF. As DNA, the CDR3 is TGTGCCACCAGCAGAGATCTTGCGGTTTCCCCCGCAGATACGCAGTATTTT.